Below are 32 T cell receptor beta chains sequenced from a single sample in a study of cytomegalovirus exposure and HLA in healthy donors. With 60 Vbeta and 13 Jbeta primers, the PCR was carried out. Profiling relied on immunoSEQ multiplex PCR, and the TCRdb table lists in-frame clones only, not all of them. The table includes around 200,000 clones, over 60% detected once. The source material was PBMCs. The receptors shown here come from a woman aged 50 to 65 in good health and CMV-seronegative.

This clone was counted a few times. The V and J genes are TRBV9 and TRBJ2-7, with 7 bases identical to TRBD1. Germline CDR1 reads SGDLS; CDR2 reads YYNGEE. The CDR3 runs to 15 residues. Losses at the gene ends were 0 bases for V and 0 bases for J; bases not matched to a gene: 3. CDR3 DNA sequence: TGTGCCAGCAGCGTAGACGGACAGGCCTCCTACGAGCAGTACTTC. Translation gives CASSVDGQASYEQYF.

The V call is TRBV12-1, the J call TRBJ2-7; TRBD2 is the table's D call, not checked against the DNA. TRBV12-1 is given as a pseudogene. The CDR3 runs 15 residues. CDR3 residues: CASSFRLADPYEQYF. The CDR3 DNA reads as TGTGCCAGCAGCTTTAGACTAGCGGACCCCTACGAGCAGTACTTC.

The gene calls are TRBV9 and TRBJ2-1, with TRBD1 matching 7 bases. The CDR3 is made up of 16 amino acids. Unmatched junction bases numbered 4, after V lost 0 bases and J lost 1 base. CDR1 is SGDLS, CDR2 YYNGEE, per germline. CDR3 nucleotide sequence: TGTGCCAGCAGCGTAGCCCCGACAGGGTCCTACAATGAGCAGTTCTTC. Protein product: CASSVAPTGSYNEQFF. Full variable domain (rest looked up from reference TRBV9 and TRBJ2-1): DSGVTQTPKHLITATGQRVTLRCSPRSGDLSVYWYQQSLDQGLQFLIQYYNGEERAKGNILERFSAQQFPDLHSELNLSSLELGDSALYFCASSVAPTGSYNEQFFGPGTRLTVL.

The chain uses TRBV18 and TRBJ2-5, with D possibly matching TRBD1 (5 bases). Trimming took 3 bases from V and 11 from J, leaving 16 bases between them. This CDR3 is built from 13 residues. CDR1 is KGHSH, CDR2 LQKENI, per germline. The CDR3 DNA follows: TGTGCCAGCTCACCTGGTCCAGGGCTGGAGCAGTACTTC. This encodes CASSPGPGLEQYF. The entire variable domain, with the rest obtained from reference TRBV18 and TRBJ2-5, is as follows: NAGVMQNPRHLVRRRGQEARLRCSPMKGHSHVYWYRQLPEEGLKFMVYLQKENIIDESGMPKERFSAEFPKEGPSILRIQQVVRGDSAAYFCASSPGPGLEQYFGPGTRLLVL.

Details on this clone: The sample carries other DNA sequences with the same CDR3. The rearrangement links TRBV9 to TRBJ2-7; 11 nucleotides align to TRBD1. The CDR3 totals 15 residues. Germline CDR1 SGDLS, CDR2 YYNGEE. With 0 bases clipped from V and 2 bases from J, the junction kept 1 base outside the gene matches. CDR3 coding DNA: TGTGCCAGCAGCGTAGAGGGACAGGGGGCCTACGAGCAGTACTTC. Amino acid sequence: CASSVEGQGAYEQYF. Drawing the rest from reference TRBV9 and TRBJ2-7, the complete variable domain is DSGVTQTPKHLITATGQRVTLRCSPRSGDLSVYWYQQSLDQGLQFLIQYYNGEERAKGNILERFSAQQFPDLHSELNLSSLELGDSALYFCASSVEGQGAYEQYFGPGTRLTVT.

The CDR3 here is CATSTRGQGNQETQYF. The CDR3 DNA sequence: TGTGCCACCAGCACCAGGGGACAGGGCAACCAAGAGACCCAGTACTTC. J is TRBJ2-5 and V is TRBV15, with 9 bases matching TRBD1. Germline loops: CDR1 LNHNV, CDR2 YYDKDF (reference sequence). The ends lost 4 bases at V and 0 bases at J; junction bases unmatched: 6. The CDR3 covers 16 residues.

This chain uses TRBV19 with TRBJ2-5; 10 nucleotides agree with TRBD1. The DNA end favors TRBJ2-7, so the J call may be wrong. This CDR3 spans 14 amino acids. Germline V gene sequence: CDR1 LNHDA, CDR2 SQIVND (reference sequence). CDR3 loop: CASSSRTGGYEQYF. DNA for the CDR3: TGTGCCAGTAGTTCAAGGACAGGGGGGTACGAGCAGTACTTC.

This clone occurred once. The chain employs TRBV9 and TRBJ2-5; weak D call: TRBD2 (5 bases). Trimming removed 4 bases at V and 2 bases at J, with 15 bases between. Germline CDR1 and CDR2: SGDLS and YYNGEE. The CDR3 extends over 15 amino acids. This CDR3 is CASSPHLRGQETQYF. In nucleotides, the CDR3 is TGTGCCAGCAGCCCCCACCTCCGGGGACAAGAGACCCAGTACTTC.

The genes are TRBV7-9 and TRBJ1-2, with 10 nucleotides matching TRBD1. This CDR3 has 15 amino acids. The V gene end was trimmed by 5 bases and the J gene end by 8 bases; junction bases not matched to a gene: 11. CDR1 is SEHNR and CDR2 is FQNEAQ in the germline V gene (reference sequence). DNA for the CDR3: TGTGCCAGCAGCCCGGGACAGGGGTATGAGGAGGGCTACACCTTC. This translates into CASSPGQGYEEGYTF.

As to this clone: This same CDR3 is encoded by further DNA sequences in the sample. V and J are TRBV5-1 and TRBJ2-3, with D possibly being TRBD2 (6 bases). Trimming pared 0 bases from V and 2 bases from J, leaving 10 bases between. Germline CDR1 and CDR2: SGHRS and YFSETQ. The CDR3 sequence is 15 residues long. CDR3 nucleotide sequence: TGCGCCAGCAGCTTGGAGGGACTTCCCACAGATACGCAGTATTTT. This gives the protein CASSLEGLPTDTQYF.

V and J are TRBV29-1 and TRBJ1-1; D gene ambiguous. V lost 4 bases, J lost 1 base, and 7 bases lay in between. This CDR3 comprises 12 residues. The germline CDR1 and CDR2 sequences are SQVTM and ANQGSEA. CDR3 in amino acids: CSVGQSNTEAFF. CDR3 bases: TGCAGCGTTGGGCAGTCGAACACTGAAGCTTTCTTT.

Only a few counts were recorded for this clone. The V call is TRBV28, the J call TRBJ1-2, with 7 bases that match TRBD1. Germline-derived CDR1 and CDR2 are MDHEN and SYDVKM. This CDR3 spans 15 amino acids. The J segment lost 1 base and the V segment lost 2 bases, leaving 4 bases of the junction unmatched. CDR3 nucleotides: TGTGCCAGCAGTTTAGCCCAGGGGGTTAACTATGGCTACACCTTC. The encoded protein is CASSLAQGVNYGYTF.

This chain links TRBV19 with TRBJ1-5, with D tentatively TRBD1 (6 bases). The V gene's germline CDR1 is LNHDA and CDR2 SQIVND (reference sequence). The CDR3 extends over 16 amino acids. V was shortened by 7 bases and J by 4 bases, with 20 bases between the two germline ends. CDR3 nucleotide sequence: TGTGCCAGTACCCCTTTGGGGCAGGGGTCGAATCAGCCCCAGCATTTT. Amino acid sequence: CASTPLGQGSNQPQHF.

CDR3 coding DNA: TGTGCCAGCAGTCTGGGGGGGACTAGTAAGGACGAGCAGTACTTC. Protein: CASSLGGTSKDEQYF. This chain uses TRBV6-6 with TRBJ2-7; TRBD2 matches 8 bases. The length of the CDR3 is 15 residues. After removal of 5 bases from V and 5 bases from J, the junction contained 11 bases not matched to a gene. Germline V gene sequence: CDR1 MNHNY, CDR2 SVGAGI (reference sequence).

The J gene is TRBJ1-2, the V gene TRBV27, with 8 bases fitting TRBD1. The CDR3 length is 18 residues. Unmatched junction bases numbered 19, after V lost 5 bases and J lost 5 bases. Germline V lookup: CDR1 MNHEY, CDR2 SMNVEV (reference sequence). CDR3 sequence reads: CASSPSGRQGPLGYGYTF. The CDR3 coding sequence is TGTGCCAGCAGTCCCTCGGGGAGACAGGGGCCTTTAGGGTATGGCTACACCTTC.

The chain recombines TRBV6-1 with TRBJ1-5, with D unresolved. The CDR3 consists of 16 residues. The V end lost 1 base, the J end lost 1 base, and 11 bases lay between the germline ends. Germline CDR1 and CDR2: MNHNS and SASEGT. The DNA for the CDR3 is TGTGCCAGCAGTGAAGGAGGGTCAGTGAGCAATCAGCCCCAGCATTTT. The encoded protein is CASSEGGSVSNQPQHF.

The V gene is TRBV28, the J gene TRBJ2-7, with D unresolved. CDR1 is MDHEN, CDR2 SYDVKM, per germline. The V gene lost 2 bases and the J gene lost 0 bases, with 8 bases spanning the gap. The CDR3 length is 14 residues. The chain's CDR3 is CASSLPGRSYEQYF. The CDR3 DNA reads TGTGCCAGCAGTTTACCGGGTCGCTCCTACGAGCAGTACTTC.

This clone was observed a handful of times. The chain employs TRBV7-2 and TRBJ1-1, with D unresolved. Germline lookup yields CDR1 SGHTA and CDR2 FQGNSA. V lost 4 bases to trimming and J lost 1 base, with 16 bases between them. This CDR3 is built from 16 residues. In DNA, the CDR3 is TGTGCCAGCAGCTCTTTGGGAGGCAAGACGAACACTGAAGCTTTCTTT. This encodes CASSSLGGKTNTEAFF.

The CDR3 DNA follows: TGTGCCAGCAGTCCGCGGGGGGGCCATGAGCAGTTCTTC. Translated, it gives CASSPRGGHEQFF. The genes are TRBV27 and TRBJ2-1; 9 nucleotides match TRBD2. Germline V gives CDR1 MNHEY, CDR2 SMNVEV (reference sequence). CDR3 size: 13 residues. J was trimmed by 8 bases and V by 5 bases; bases with no gene match: 4.

CDR3 protein: CASSAVRVKNTEAFF. In DNA, the CDR3 is TGTGCCAGCAGCGCGGTCAGGGTAAAGAACACTGAAGCTTTCTTT. This sequence joins TRBV9 and TRBJ1-1, with D possibly TRBD1 on 5 matching bases. The germline CDR1 and CDR2 sequences are SGDLS and YYNGEE. The CDR3 is 15 residues long. Trimming left V 3 bases short and J 1 base short, with 13 bases between.

This clone was recorded only once. The J gene is TRBJ2-3, the V gene TRBV2, with D perhaps matching TRBD2 (6 bases). There are 15 residues in the CDR3. Trimming took 4 bases from V and 4 from J, leaving 15 bases between them. Per the germline V gene, CDR1 is SNHLY and CDR2 is FYNNEI. The CDR3 sequence: CASSAGGGTADTQYF. CDR3 coding DNA: TGTGCCAGCAGTGCCGGGGGAGGAACCGCAGATACGCAGTATTTT.

The V gene is TRBV18, the J gene TRBJ2-2; 7 bases align to TRBD1. This CDR3 has 15 amino acids. The germline V gene has CDR1 KGHSH and CDR2 LQKENI. J gave up 0 bases and V 3 bases, and 1 base lay outside the gene matches. The CDR3 bases are TGTGCCAGCTCACCCGGGACAGCGAACACCGGGGAGCTGTTTTTT. Its protein product is CASSPGTANTGELFF.

The rearrangement uses TRBV2 and TRBJ1-2; tentatively, D is TRBD1 (5 bases). CDR1 SNHLY and CDR2 FYNNEI come from the germline V gene. The length of the CDR3 is 15 residues. V was pared by 7 bases and J by 7 bases, with 22 bases between. The CDR3 DNA sequence: TGTGCCAGCACGGGGCAGGGAGGGCTAGATATTGGCTACACCTTC. It specifies CASTGQGGLDIGYTF.

The chain couples TRBV5-5 to TRBJ2-7; tentative D call: TRBD1 (6 bases). The CDR3 runs 12 residues. V was trimmed by 2 bases and J by 4 bases, leaving 7 bases between them. Germline V lookup: CDR1 SGHKS, CDR2 YYEKEE (reference sequence). This CDR3 reads CASSLQGYEQYF. The CDR3 DNA reads as TGTGCCAGCAGCTTACAGGGATACGAGCAGTACTTC.

The V gene is TRBV9, the J gene TRBJ1-4; the match to TRBD1 covers 10 bases. V was pared by 0 bases and J by 8 bases, with 1 base of the junction left unmatched. The CDR3 loop spans 14 amino acids. Germline values: CDR1 SGDLS, CDR2 YYNGEE. The CDR3 protein is CASSVAGQGEKLFF. In nucleotides, the CDR3 is TGTGCCAGCAGCGTAGCGGGACAGGGGGAAAAACTGTTTTTT.

The rearrangement uses TRBV7-2 and TRBJ2-1; D is undetermined. V was clipped by 3 bases and J by 7 bases, with 7 bases between them. Germline CDR1 is SGHTA and CDR2 is FQGNSA. The length of the CDR3 is 12 residues. CDR3 bases: TGTGCCAGCAGCTTCGCGAGGAATGAGCAGTTCTTC. Encoded protein: CASSFARNEQFF.

V usage is TRBV6-1 and J usage is TRBJ1-5; no definite D call. Germline lookup yields CDR1 MNHNS and CDR2 SASEGT. The CDR3 contains 14 residues. Deletions cut 8 bases from V and 2 bases from J, with 13 bases between. Written as DNA, the CDR3 is TGTGCCAGCGACCTACACGGGGGCAATCAGCCCCAGCATTTT. This gives the protein CASDLHGGNQPQHF.

This clone was detected only once. The chain links TRBV6-1 to TRBJ2-7; 9 bases line up with TRBD1. Germline V CDR1 and CDR2: MNHNS, SASEGT. V dropped 8 bases and J dropped 2; count of bases not matched to a gene: 7. The CDR3 spans 14 residues. CDR3 region: CASPGTGSTYEQYF. Written as DNA, the CDR3 is TGTGCCAGCCCTGGGACAGGGAGTACCTACGAGCAGTACTTC.

The chain combines TRBV7-8 with TRBJ1-3; possibly TRBD1 for D (6 bases). The CDR3 totals 15 residues. Germline V gene lookup returns CDR1 SGHVS and CDR2 FQNEAQ. V dropped 5 bases and J dropped 0 bases, with 11 bases sitting between them. The CDR3 coding sequence is TGTGCCAGCAGCCCGACAGGTTACTCTGGAAACACCATATATTTT. Encoded protein: CASSPTGYSGNTIYF. Combining the CDR3 with reference TRBV7-8 and TRBJ1-3 gives the whole variable domain GAGVSQSPRYKVAKRGQDVALRCDPISGHVSLFWYQQALGQGPEFLTYFQNEAQLDKSGLPSDRFFAERPEGSVSTLKIQRTQQEDSAVYLCASSPTGYSGNTIYFGEGSWLTVV.

This chain joins TRBV7-8 and TRBJ2-3; the D is unclear. V gave up 0 bases and J gave up 2 bases, with 9 bases separating them. The V gene's germline CDR1 is SGHVS and CDR2 FQNEAQ. CDR3 length: 15 amino acids. The CDR3 reads CASSLASLYTDTQYF. As DNA, the CDR3 is TGTGCCAGCAGCTTAGCAAGTCTCTACACAGATACGCAGTATTTT.

This clone was seen more than once but under ten times. The chain recombines TRBV27 with TRBJ1-1; the match to TRBD1 covers 7 bases. The germline CDR1 and CDR2 sequences are MNHEY and SMNVEV (reference sequence). With 6 bases clipped from V and 5 bases from J, the junction kept 6 bases outside the gene matches. The CDR3 sequence is 13 residues long. CDR3 in amino acids: CASRPDRDTEAFF. The CDR3 bases are TGTGCCAGCAGGCCTGACAGGGATACTGAAGCTTTCTTT.

The chain links TRBV11-2 to TRBJ2-1, with TRBD2 matching 7 bases. The length of the CDR3 is 15 residues. Per germline, CDR1 SGHAT and CDR2 FQNNGV. Unmatched junction bases numbered 3, after V lost 0 bases and J lost 4 bases. CDR3 sequence: CASSLEREWYNEQFF. CDR3 DNA sequence: TGTGCCAGCAGCTTAGAGCGGGAGTGGTACAATGAGCAGTTCTTC.